These 27 T cell receptor beta chains were all obtained from the same sample, sequenced in a study of T-cell memory formation after mild COVID-19. One entry per CDR3 protein results from TCRdb running MiXCR on the 5' RACE reads. The table records around 310,000 distinct CDR3 sequences, more than 15% of them present only once. What was sequenced was PBMCs or a T cell subset sorted from them (not recorded which). The receptors were gathered from a man younger than 35 who had mild COVID-19 (a few samples of this study predate the infection). Cell type and time point are not known.

This clonotype was picked up a small number of times. The gene calls are TRBV7-2 and TRBJ2-1, with D possibly being TRBD1 or TRBD2 (6 bases each). Germline assignment: CDR1 SGHTA and CDR2 FQGNSA. The CDR3 extends over 16 amino acids. V gave up 7 bases and J gave up 4 bases, with 20 bases separating them. The CDR3 bases are TGTGCCAGCAACGTCCGGGGGCGATACCTATACAATGAGCAGTTCTTC. It translates to CASNVRGRYLYNEQFF.

In its sample, this clonotype was seen a few times. The rearrangement uses TRBV28 and TRBJ2-7, with D possibly TRBD1 on 6 matching bases. There are 14 residues in the CDR3. V lost 8 bases, J lost 3 bases, and 17 bases lay in between. Germline V CDR1 and CDR2: MDHEN, SYDVKM. Here the CDR3 reads CASRRGPQGYEQYV. DNA for the CDR3: TGTGCCAGCCGCCGAGGCCCACAGGGCTACGAGCAGTACGTC.

This clonotype came up a few times. The chain joins TRBV7-2 to TRBJ1-2; no definite D call. This CDR3 has 13 amino acids. Trimming took 3 bases from V and 4 from J, leaving 9 bases between them. Germline CDR1 SGHTA, CDR2 FQGNSA. CDR3 sequence reads: CASSFTEAYGYTF. The CDR3 DNA sequence: TGTGCCAGCAGCTTCACAGAGGCCTATGGCTACACCTTC.

V and J are TRBV7-2 and TRBJ2-7; D unclear. Trimming cost V 0 bases and J 4 bases, with 10 bases left between them. The CDR3 spans 14 residues. Germline CDR1 and CDR2: SGHTA and FQGNSA. As DNA, the CDR3 is TGTGCCAGCAGCTTAGCGCTTCCAGATTACGAGCAGTACTTC. It is translated as CASSLALPDYEQYF. Full variable domain (remainder filled in from reference TRBV7-2 and TRBJ2-7): GAGVSQSPSNKVTEKGKDVELRCDPISGHTALYWYRQSLGQGLEFLIYFQGNSAPDKSGLPSDRFSAERTGGSVSTLTIQRTQQEDSAVYLCASSLALPDYEQYFGPGTRLTVT.

The genes are TRBV7-9 and TRBJ2-2; possible D gene TRBD2, 6 bases. CDR3 length: 14 residues. CDR1 is SEHNR and CDR2 is FQNEAQ in the germline V gene (reference sequence). The V gene lost 6 bases and the J gene lost 5 bases, with 13 bases spanning the gap. The CDR3 loop is CASRYLGGTGELFF. The CDR3 DNA sequence: TGTGCCAGCAGATACCTCGGGGGTACCGGGGAGCTGTTTTTT.

This rearrangement joins TRBV6-5 to TRBJ2-5, with TRBD2 identical over 11 bases. The CDR3 extends over 16 amino acids. Germline CDR1 and CDR2: MNHEY and SVGAGI. V shed 5 bases, J shed 1 base, and the junction held 6 bases outside the gene matches. CDR3 loop: CASSHMGTSGQETQYF. CDR3 coding DNA: TGTGCCAGCAGTCACATGGGGACTAGCGGCCAAGAGACCCAGTACTTC.

A few counts support this clonotype. The V gene is TRBV7-4, the J gene TRBJ2-7, with no clear D. Trimming removed 5 bases from V and 0 bases from J, with 11 bases in between. The CDR3 covers 14 residues. Germline lookup yields CDR1 SGHVT and CDR2 SQSDAQ. CDR3 sequence reads: CASSGGSLSYEQYF. DNA of the CDR3: TGTGCCAGCAGCGGCGGAAGTCTCTCCTACGAGCAGTACTTC.

This clonotype turned up a few times. The chain has TRBV2 and TRBJ2-7; D may be TRBD2 (7 bases). Trimming took 8 bases from V and 5 from J, leaving 16 bases between them. The CDR3 length is 13 residues. Germline loops: CDR1 SNHLY, CDR2 FYNNEI. The CDR3 sequence is CASPGGPNDEQYF. Here the CDR3 DNA reads TGTGCCAGCCCCGGGGGGCCCAACGACGAGCAGTACTTC.

This clonotype was seen more than once but under ten times. The V and J genes are TRBV5-1 and TRBJ2-1; D may be TRBD1 (5 bases). V lost 0 bases, J lost 0 bases, and 10 bases lay in between. This CDR3 region has 16 residues. Germline CDR1 SGHRS, CDR2 YFSETQ. The chain's CDR3 is CASSLVGASSYNEQFF. The CDR3 nucleotides are TGCGCCAGCAGCTTGGTTGGGGCGAGCTCCTACAATGAGCAGTTCTTC.

The rearrangement uses TRBV7-6 and TRBJ2-5; D is possibly TRBD1 (6 bases). Germline V CDR1 and CDR2: SGHVS, FNYEAQ. This CDR3 has 15 amino acids. Trimming removed 5 bases at V and 5 bases at J, with 18 bases between. CDR3 amino acids: CASSAKQGNGETQYF. The CDR3 DNA follows: TGTGCCAGCAGCGCCAAGCAGGGGAATGGGGAGACCCAGTACTTC.

Only a few counts were recorded for this clonotype. The chain couples TRBV20-1 to TRBJ2-7, with a weak D call TRBD2 (5 bases). Germline CDR1 and CDR2: DFQATT and SNEGSKA (reference sequence). V was trimmed by 2 bases and J by 6 bases, leaving 11 bases between them. This CDR3 contains 12 residues. CDR3 nucleotide sequence: TGCAGTGCTAGATCCGGGGATGGCGAGCAGTACGTC. It yields the protein CSARSGDGEQYV.

This clonotype was seen ten or more times. The genes are TRBV3-1 and TRBJ1-1; the D is unclear. Germline loops: CDR1 LGHDT, CDR2 YNNKEL (reference sequence). The CDR3 consists of 15 residues. Trimming left V 1 base short and J 10 bases short, with 19 bases between. The CDR3 is CASSQGPPSQAGAFF. The CDR3 nucleotides are TGTGCCAGCAGCCAAGGACCGCCGTCTCAGGCCGGAGCTTTCTTT.

This sequence joins TRBV11-1 and TRBJ1-1; D is uncertain. Trimming took off 1 base at V and 0 bases at J, with 15 bases between the two ends. The CDR3 is made up of 17 amino acids. CDR1 and CDR2 from the germline V gene are SGHAT and FQDESV (reference sequence). CDR3 sequence reads: CASSLESWEYMNTEAFF. CDR3 sequence (DNA): TGTGCCAGCAGCTTAGAATCCTGGGAGTACATGAACACTGAAGCTTTCTTT.

V usage is TRBV29-1 and J usage is TRBJ1-2; TRBD1 agrees at 7 bases. Losses at the gene ends were 4 bases for V and 2 bases for J; bases not matched to a gene: 1. This CDR3 has 12 residues. Germline CDR1 reads SQVTM; CDR2 reads ANQGSEA. The CDR3: CSVVRGNYGYTF. CDR3 in DNA: TGCAGCGTTGTCAGGGGGAACTATGGCTACACCTTC.

This clonotype has only a few counts. The chain couples TRBV6-5 to TRBJ2-2; D ambiguous. The ends were cut back, 2 bases at V and 5 bases at J, with 12 bases in the middle. This CDR3 is built from 15 residues. Germline V lookup: CDR1 MNHEY, CDR2 SVGAGI. The CDR3 loop reads CASSYVVPKTGELFF. Written as DNA, the CDR3 is TGTGCCAGCAGTTACGTGGTTCCAAAGACCGGGGAGCTGTTTTTT.

This sequence joins TRBV2 and TRBJ2-1; tentatively, D is TRBD1 (6 bases). The ends were cut back, 9 bases at V and 2 bases at J, with 14 bases in the middle. CDR3 length equals 14 residues. Germline CDR1 is SNHLY and CDR2 is FYNNEI. In DNA form, the CDR3 reads TGTGCCAGTGGGGGCGCTCGGGCCTACAATGAGCAGTTCTTC. It encodes CASGGARAYNEQFF.

This clonotype has at least ten counts. The rearrangement links TRBV6-6 to TRBJ2-7; D is uncertain. Trimming stripped 8 bases from V and 6 bases from J, with 14 bases between. CDR1 and CDR2 from the germline V gene are MNHNY and SVGAGI (reference sequence). This CDR3 has 12 residues. The CDR3 reads CASSAGPIEQYF. CDR3 nucleotide sequence: TGTGCCAGCTCCGCCGGACCGATCGAGCAGTACTTC.

This clonotype was seen once. The CDR3 protein is CASSAQAQGAIYGYTF. DNA for the CDR3: TGCGCCAGCAGCGCGCAAGCACAGGGGGCCATCTATGGCTACACCTTC. V and J are TRBV4-3 and TRBJ1-2; TRBD1 agrees at 9 bases. Losses at the gene ends were 5 bases for V and 4 bases for J; bases not matched to a gene: 11. CDR1 and CDR2 from the germline V gene are LGHNA and YSLEER. The CDR3 sequence is 16 residues long.

V usage is TRBV12-3 or TRBV12-4 and J usage is TRBJ2-3; D unresolved. This CDR3 contains 14 residues. Trimming took 3 bases from V and 4 from J, leaving 11 bases between them. CDR3 residues: CASSFDSYADTQYF. In DNA form, the CDR3 reads TGTGCCAGCAGTTTTGACTCTTATGCAGATACGCAGTATTTT.

V usage is TRBV7-2 and J usage is TRBJ1-2; D perhaps matches TRBD1 (5 bases). Per the germline V gene, CDR1 is SGHTA and CDR2 is FQGNSA. The CDR3 is 13 residues long. V was pared by 5 bases and J by 8 bases, with 15 bases between. This chain's CDR3 is CASSQSPGRGYTF. The CDR3 DNA follows: TGTGCCAGCAGCCAGAGTCCGGGGCGAGGCTACACCTTC.

This clonotype was seen once. V gene TRBV5-1 combines with J gene TRBJ1-2; the match to TRBD1 covers 10 bases. Per germline, CDR1 SGHRS and CDR2 YFSETQ. The CDR3 extends over 16 amino acids. Trimming at V came to 0 bases and at J to 8 bases, leaving 10 bases not matched to a gene. CDR3 coding DNA: TGCGCCAGCAGCTTGGGGCTGGGACAGGGGTTCGAGGGCTACACCTTC. The encoded protein is CASSLGLGQGFEGYTF.

This clonotype has just a few counts. The V gene is TRBV9, the J gene TRBJ2-4; TRBD1 might be the D (8 bases). The length of the CDR3 is 14 residues. Germline V gives CDR1 SGDLS, CDR2 YYNGEE. Trimming cost V 0 bases and J 8 bases, with 12 bases left between them. CDR3 loop: CASSVGTGGDIQYF. For the CDR3, the DNA is TGTGCCAGCAGCGTAGGAACAGGGGGGGACATTCAGTACTTC. The whole variable domain, filled in from reference TRBV9 and TRBJ2-4, reads DSGVTQTPKHLITATGQRVTLRCSPRSGDLSVYWYQQSLDQGLQFLIQYYNGEERAKGNILERFSAQQFPDLHSELNLSSLELGDSALYFCASSVGTGGDIQYFGAGTRLSVL.

This chain links TRBV4-1 with TRBJ1-1; D is unresolved. This CDR3 has 13 amino acids. Germline CDR1 MGHRA, CDR2 YSYEKL. V lost 1 base to trimming and J lost 7 bases, with 10 bases between them. In DNA, the CDR3 is TGCGCCAGCAGCCAAGGCCCGCGGGGTGAAGCTTTCTTT. Its translation: CASSQGPRGEAFF.

The sample holds many counts of this clonotype. The chain links TRBV11-2 to TRBJ2-1; D not resolved. The V and J ends lost 2 bases and 0 bases respectively, with 20 bases between them. Germline assignment: CDR1 SGHAT and CDR2 FQNNGV. The CDR3 loop spans 19 amino acids. This CDR3 is CASSLRSRGFLSSYNEQFF. Here the CDR3 DNA reads TGTGCCAGCAGCTTACGCTCTAGAGGCTTTCTGAGCTCCTACAATGAGCAGTTCTTC.

This clonotype was seen more than once but under ten times. The V gene is TRBV4-1, the J gene TRBJ1-2; TRBD1 is a possible D gene (6 bases). Trimming removed 3 bases from V and 8 bases from J, with 13 bases in between. Germline CDR1 reads MGHRA; CDR2 reads YSYEKL. This CDR3 contains 13 residues. CDR3 sequence: CASSHETRGGYTF. CDR3 bases: TGCGCCAGCAGCCACGAAACCAGGGGCGGCTACACCTTC.

This chain joins TRBV7-2 and TRBJ2-7; D is unresolved. The CDR3 is made up of 15 amino acids. V lost 5 bases and J lost 5, with 19 bases in between. CDR1 is SGHTA and CDR2 is FQGNSA in the germline V gene. CDR3 sequence: CASSHRTHPLDEQYF. The CDR3 nucleotides are TGTGCCAGCAGCCACCGGACCCACCCCCTAGACGAGCAGTACTTC.

In DNA, the CDR3 is TGTGCCAGCAGCGGACCGGGACAGAGAACCGGGGAGCTGTTTTTT. This encodes CASSGPGQRTGELFF. The gene calls are TRBV9 and TRBJ2-2; 7 bases fit TRBD1. Looked up from germline, CDR1 is SGDLS and CDR2 is YYNGEE. The CDR3 loop spans 15 amino acids. J gave up 5 bases and V 3 bases, and 7 bases lay outside the gene matches.